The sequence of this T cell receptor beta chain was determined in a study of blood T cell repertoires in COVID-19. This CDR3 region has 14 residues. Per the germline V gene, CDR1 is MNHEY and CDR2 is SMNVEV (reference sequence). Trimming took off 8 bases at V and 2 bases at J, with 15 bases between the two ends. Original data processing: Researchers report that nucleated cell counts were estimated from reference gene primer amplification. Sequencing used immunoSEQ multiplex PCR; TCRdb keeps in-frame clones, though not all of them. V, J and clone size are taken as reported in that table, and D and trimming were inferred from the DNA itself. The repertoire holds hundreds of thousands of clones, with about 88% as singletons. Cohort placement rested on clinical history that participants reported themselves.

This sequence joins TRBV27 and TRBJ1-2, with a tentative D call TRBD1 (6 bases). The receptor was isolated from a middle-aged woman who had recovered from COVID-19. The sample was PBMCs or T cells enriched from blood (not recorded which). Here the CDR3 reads CASGLQGRNYGYTF. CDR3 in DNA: TGTGCCAGCGGACTGCAGGGGCGCAACTATGGCTACACCTTC.